The present TCR beta chain was sequenced within a study of T-cell memory formation after mild COVID-19. Study-level points and caveats: CD4+ bias marked clones expanding day 15 to 37, unlike balanced contracting clones.

TCRdb passed the 5' RACE reads through MiXCR, listing each CDR3 protein once. The data contain some 280,000 distinct CDR3 sequences, roughly 17% of them singletons. The CDR3 covers 14 residues. CDR1 is MNHEY and CDR2 is SVGAGI in the germline V gene. The V gene lost 5 bases and the J gene lost 4 bases, with 11 bases spanning the gap. This clonotype appeared a few times. Its specificity is not known. The sequence was collected from a man aged 18 to 35 who had mild COVID-19 (a few samples of this study predate the infection). Cell type and time point are not known. The chain employs TRBV6-5 and TRBJ2-2, with D possibly TRBD1 on 6 matching bases. Specimen: PBMCs or a T cell subset sorted from them (not recorded which). Here the CDR3 reads CASSLQGSTGELFF. In DNA, the CDR3 is TGTGCCAGCAGTCTACAGGGTTCCACCGGGGAGCTGTTTTTT.